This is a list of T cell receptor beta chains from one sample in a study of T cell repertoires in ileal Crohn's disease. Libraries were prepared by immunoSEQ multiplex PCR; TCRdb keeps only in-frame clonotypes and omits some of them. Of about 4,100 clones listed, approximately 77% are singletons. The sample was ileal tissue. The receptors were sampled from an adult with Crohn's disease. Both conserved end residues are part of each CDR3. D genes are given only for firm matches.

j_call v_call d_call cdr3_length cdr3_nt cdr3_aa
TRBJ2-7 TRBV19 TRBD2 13 TGTGCCAGTAGCACGGGCTTCGGGAGGGAGCAGTACTTC CASSTGFGREQYF
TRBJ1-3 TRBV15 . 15 TGTGCCACCAGCCGGGACCCCATCTCTGGAAACACCATATATTTT CATSRDPISGNTIYF
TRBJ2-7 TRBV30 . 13 TGTGCCTGGAGTACAGGGACGATGGGGGAGCAGTACTTC CAWSTGTMGEQYF
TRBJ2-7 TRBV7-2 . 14 TGTGCCAGCAGCATCAAGCCGTTGAGCTACGAGCAGTACTTC CASSIKPLSYEQYF
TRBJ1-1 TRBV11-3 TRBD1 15 TGTGCCAGCAGCTTAGGGGACAGGGAGAACACTGAAGCTTTCTTT CASSLGDRENTEAFF
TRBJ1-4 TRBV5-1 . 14 TGCGCCAGCCGGCCTGCCTCAACTAATGAAAAACTGTTTTTT CASRPASTNEKLFF
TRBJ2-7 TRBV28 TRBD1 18 TGTGCCAGCAGTTTACGCTCCAGGGACAGGGACCAGGGGGGGGAGCAGTACTTC CASSLRSRDRDQGGEQYF
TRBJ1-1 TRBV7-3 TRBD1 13 TGTGCCAGCAGCCCCAGGGGACAGGGAGAAGCTTTCTTT CASSPRGQGEAFF
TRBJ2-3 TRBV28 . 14 TGTGCCAGCAGTTTCGGGGGCCCAACAGATACGCAGTATTTT CASSFGGPTDTQYF
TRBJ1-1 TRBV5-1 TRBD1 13 TGCGCCAGCAGGGCGGACAGGGATGGGTACGCTTTCTTT CASRADRDGYAFF
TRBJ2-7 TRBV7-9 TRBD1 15 TGTGCCAGCAGCCCCCAGGACAGGAGCTCCTACGAGCAGTACTTC CASSPQDRSSYEQYF
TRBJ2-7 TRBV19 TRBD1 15 TGTGCCACCGAGTCAGGACAGGGTGGTACTTACGAGCAGTACTTC CATESGQGGTYEQYF
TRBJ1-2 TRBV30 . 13 TGTGCCGGACCTCGGGGTTGTAACTATGGCTACACCTTC CAGPRGCNYGYTF